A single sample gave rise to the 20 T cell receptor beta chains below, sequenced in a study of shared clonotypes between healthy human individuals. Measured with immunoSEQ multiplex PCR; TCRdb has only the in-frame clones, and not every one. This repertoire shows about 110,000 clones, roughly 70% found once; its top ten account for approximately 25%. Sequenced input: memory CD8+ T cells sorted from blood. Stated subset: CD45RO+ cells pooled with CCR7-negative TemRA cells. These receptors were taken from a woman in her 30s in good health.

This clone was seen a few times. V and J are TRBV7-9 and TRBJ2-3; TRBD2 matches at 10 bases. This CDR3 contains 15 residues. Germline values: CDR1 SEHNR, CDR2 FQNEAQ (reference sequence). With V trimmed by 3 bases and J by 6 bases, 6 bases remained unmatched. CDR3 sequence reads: CASSFRTSGGDTQYF. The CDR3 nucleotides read TGTGCCAGCAGCTTCCGGACTAGCGGAGGGGATACGCAGTATTTT.

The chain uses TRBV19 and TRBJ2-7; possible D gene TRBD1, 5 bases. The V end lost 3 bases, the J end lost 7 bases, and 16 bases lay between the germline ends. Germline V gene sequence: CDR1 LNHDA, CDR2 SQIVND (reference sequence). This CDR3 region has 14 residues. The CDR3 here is CASSIDRGDPEQYF. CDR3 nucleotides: TGTGCCAGTAGTATTGATAGGGGCGACCCGGAGCAGTACTTC.

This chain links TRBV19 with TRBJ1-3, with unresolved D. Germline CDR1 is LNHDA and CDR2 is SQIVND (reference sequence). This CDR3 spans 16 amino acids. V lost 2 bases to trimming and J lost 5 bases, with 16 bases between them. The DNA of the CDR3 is TGTGCCAGTAGTATACTTGCCCGGCCAGGAAGAAACACCATATATTTT. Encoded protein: CASSILARPGRNTIYF. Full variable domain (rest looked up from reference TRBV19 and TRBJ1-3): DGGITQSPKYLFRKEGQNVTLSCEQNLNHDAMYWYRQDPGQGLRLIYYSQIVNDFQKGDIAEGYSVSREKKESFPLTVTSAQKNPTAFYLCASSILARPGRNTIYFGEGSWLTVV.

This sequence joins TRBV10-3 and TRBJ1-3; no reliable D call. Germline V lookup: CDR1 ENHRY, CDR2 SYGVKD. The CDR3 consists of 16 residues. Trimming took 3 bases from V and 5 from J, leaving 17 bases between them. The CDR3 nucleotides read TGTGCCATCAGTGATTCCCTGGGAATGGGGAGAAACACCATATATTTT. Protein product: CAISDSLGMGRNTIYF.

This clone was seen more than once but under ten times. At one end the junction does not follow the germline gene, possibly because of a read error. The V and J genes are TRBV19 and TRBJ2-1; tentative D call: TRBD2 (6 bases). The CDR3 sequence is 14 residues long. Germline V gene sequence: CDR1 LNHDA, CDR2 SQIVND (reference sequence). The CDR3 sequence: CASSSRTSNKEQFF. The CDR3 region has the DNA TGTGCCAGTAGCTCGAGAACTAGCAACAAAGAGCAGTTCTTC. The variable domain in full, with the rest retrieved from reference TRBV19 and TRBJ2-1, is DGGITQSPKYLFRKEGQNVTLSCEQNLNHDAMYWYRQDPGQGLRLIYYSQIVNDFQKGDIAEGYSVSREKKESFPLTVTSAQKNPTAFYLCASSSRTSNKEQFFGPGTRLTVL.

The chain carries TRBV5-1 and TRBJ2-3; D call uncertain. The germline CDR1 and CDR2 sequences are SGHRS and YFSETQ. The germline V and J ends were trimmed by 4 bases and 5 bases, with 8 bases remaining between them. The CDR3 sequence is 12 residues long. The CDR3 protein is CASSPLGDTQYF. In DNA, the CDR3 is TGCGCCAGCAGCCCGCTCGGAGATACGCAGTATTTT.

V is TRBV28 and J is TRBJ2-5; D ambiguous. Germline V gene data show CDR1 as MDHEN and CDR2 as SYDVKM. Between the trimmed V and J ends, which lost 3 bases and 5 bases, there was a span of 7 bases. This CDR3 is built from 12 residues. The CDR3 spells CASSFLDETQYF. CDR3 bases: TGTGCCAGCAGTTTTTTAGACGAGACCCAGTACTTC.

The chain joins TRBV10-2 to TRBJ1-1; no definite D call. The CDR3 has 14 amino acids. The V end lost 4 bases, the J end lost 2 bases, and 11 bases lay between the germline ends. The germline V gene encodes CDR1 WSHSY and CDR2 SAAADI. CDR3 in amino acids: CASSVRFSNTEAFF. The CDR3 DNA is TGCGCCAGCAGTGTTCGGTTCTCCAACACTGAAGCTTTCTTT.

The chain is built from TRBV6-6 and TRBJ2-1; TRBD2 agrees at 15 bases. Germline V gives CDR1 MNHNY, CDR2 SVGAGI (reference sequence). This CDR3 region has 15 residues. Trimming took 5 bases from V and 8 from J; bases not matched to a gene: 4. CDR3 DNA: TGTGCCAGCAGTCCCAGGACTAGCGGGAGGGATGAGCAGTTCTTC. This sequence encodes CASSPRTSGRDEQFF.

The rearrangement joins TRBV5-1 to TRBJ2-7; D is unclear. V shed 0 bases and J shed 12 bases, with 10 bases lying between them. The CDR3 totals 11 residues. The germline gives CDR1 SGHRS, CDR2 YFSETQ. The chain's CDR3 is CASSLAGRRYF. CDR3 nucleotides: TGCGCCAGCAGCTTGGCAGGCAGAAGGTACTTC. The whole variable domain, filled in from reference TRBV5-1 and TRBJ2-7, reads KAGVTQTPRYLIKTRGQQVTLSCSPISGHRSVSWYQQTPGQGLQFLFEYFSETQRNKGNFPGRFSGRQFSNSRSEMNVSTLELGDSALYLCASSLAGRRYFGPGTRLTVT.

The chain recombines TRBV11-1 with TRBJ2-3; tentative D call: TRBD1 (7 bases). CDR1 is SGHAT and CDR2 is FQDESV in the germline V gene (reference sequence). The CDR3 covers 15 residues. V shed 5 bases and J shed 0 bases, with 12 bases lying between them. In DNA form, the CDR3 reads TGTGCCAGCAGCCCAGGGGGGACGAGCACAGATACGCAGTATTTT. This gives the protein CASSPGGTSTDTQYF.

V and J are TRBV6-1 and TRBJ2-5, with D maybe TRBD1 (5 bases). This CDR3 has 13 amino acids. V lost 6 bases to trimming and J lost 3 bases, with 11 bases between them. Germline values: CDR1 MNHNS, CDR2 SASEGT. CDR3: CASRKTTEETQYF. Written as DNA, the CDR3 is TGTGCCAGCAGAAAGACGACAGAAGAGACCCAGTACTTC.

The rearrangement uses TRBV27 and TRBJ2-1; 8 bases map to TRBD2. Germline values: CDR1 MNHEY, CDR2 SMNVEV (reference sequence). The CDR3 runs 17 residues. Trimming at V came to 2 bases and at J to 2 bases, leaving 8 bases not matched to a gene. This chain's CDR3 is CASSLESSGRAYNEQFF. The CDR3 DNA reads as TGTGCCAGCAGTTTAGAGTCCAGCGGGAGAGCCTACAATGAGCAGTTCTTC.

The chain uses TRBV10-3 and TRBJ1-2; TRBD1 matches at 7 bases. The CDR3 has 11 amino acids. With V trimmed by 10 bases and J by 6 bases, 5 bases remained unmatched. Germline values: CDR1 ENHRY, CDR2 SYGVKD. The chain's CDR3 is CATQTGNGYTF. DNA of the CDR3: TGTGCCACCCAGACAGGGAATGGCTACACCTTC.

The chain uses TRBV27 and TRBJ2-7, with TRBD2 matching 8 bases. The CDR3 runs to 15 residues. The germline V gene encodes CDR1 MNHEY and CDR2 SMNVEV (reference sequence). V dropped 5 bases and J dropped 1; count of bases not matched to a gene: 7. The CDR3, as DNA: TGTGCCAGCAGTCCATGGCCTAGCGGGTCCTACGAGCAGTACTTC. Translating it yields CASSPWPSGSYEQYF.

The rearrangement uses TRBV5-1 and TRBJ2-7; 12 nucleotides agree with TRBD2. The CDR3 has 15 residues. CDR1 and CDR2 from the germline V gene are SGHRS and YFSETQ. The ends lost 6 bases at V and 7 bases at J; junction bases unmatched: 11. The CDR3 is CASNLGLAGTWEQYF. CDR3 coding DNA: TGCGCCAGCAACCTCGGACTAGCGGGGACTTGGGAGCAGTACTTC.

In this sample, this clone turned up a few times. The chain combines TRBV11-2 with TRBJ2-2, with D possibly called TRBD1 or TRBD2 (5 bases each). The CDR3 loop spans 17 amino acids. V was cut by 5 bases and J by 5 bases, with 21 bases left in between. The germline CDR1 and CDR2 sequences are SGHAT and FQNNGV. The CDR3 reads CASSLGPLMSRTGELFF. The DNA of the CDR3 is TGTGCCAGCAGCCTGGGACCGCTGATGAGCCGAACCGGGGAGCTGTTTTTT.

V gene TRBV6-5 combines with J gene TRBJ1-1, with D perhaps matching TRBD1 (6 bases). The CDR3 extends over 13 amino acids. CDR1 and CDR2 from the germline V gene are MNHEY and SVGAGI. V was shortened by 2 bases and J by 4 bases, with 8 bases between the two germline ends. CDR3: CASSYGGATEAFF. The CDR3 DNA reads TGTGCCAGCAGTTACGGGGGGGCCACTGAAGCTTTCTTT.

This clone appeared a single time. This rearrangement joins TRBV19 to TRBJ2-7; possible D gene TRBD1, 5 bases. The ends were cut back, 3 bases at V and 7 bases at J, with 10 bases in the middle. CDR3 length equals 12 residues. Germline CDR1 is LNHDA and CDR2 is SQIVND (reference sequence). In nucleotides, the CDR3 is TGTGCCAGTAGTATTGGTGGGGCGGAGCAGTACTTC. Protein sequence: CASSIGGAEQYF.

The CDR3 DNA reads as TGCGCCAGCAGCTGGGTGGAGCCTGTTTACAATGAGCAGTTCTTC. Translating gives CASSWVEPVYNEQFF. The J gene is TRBJ2-1, the V gene TRBV5-1; D is ambiguous. The V end lost 3 bases, the J end lost 4 bases, and 14 bases lay between the germline ends. The CDR3 runs 15 residues. Germline-derived CDR1 and CDR2 are SGHRS and YFSETQ.